This T cell receptor (beta chain) derives from a study of T cell responses to AZD1222 COVID-19 vaccine. Whole-study context: Whether given at about 4 or about 12 weeks, second doses were pooled. General study points: Spike-specific TCR breadth and depth went up after people got two AZD1222 doses. Repertoires were obtained only post-peak T cell response. Per reports, nearly half of all spike-specific TCRs target regions that are unmutated in variants.

Some clones are missing from TCRdb's copy, which holds only in-frame ones; the method was immunoSEQ multiplex PCR. The sample carries around 130,000 clones, 93% recorded once. This CDR3 is built from 15 residues. Per the germline V gene, CDR1 is GTSNPN and CDR2 is SVGIG (reference sequence). V lost 1 base, J lost 7 bases, and 14 bases lay in between. With regard to this clone: What it binds is not known.

Source: peripheral blood, taken on day 0 of AZD1222 vaccination. The chain joins TRBV30 to TRBJ1-6; no clear D gene. This receptor was obtained from an adult in good health. The CDR3 protein is CAWSALELMNSPLHF. The CDR3 DNA sequence: TGTGCCTGGAGTGCCCTGGAGCTAATGAATTCACCCCTCCACTTT.